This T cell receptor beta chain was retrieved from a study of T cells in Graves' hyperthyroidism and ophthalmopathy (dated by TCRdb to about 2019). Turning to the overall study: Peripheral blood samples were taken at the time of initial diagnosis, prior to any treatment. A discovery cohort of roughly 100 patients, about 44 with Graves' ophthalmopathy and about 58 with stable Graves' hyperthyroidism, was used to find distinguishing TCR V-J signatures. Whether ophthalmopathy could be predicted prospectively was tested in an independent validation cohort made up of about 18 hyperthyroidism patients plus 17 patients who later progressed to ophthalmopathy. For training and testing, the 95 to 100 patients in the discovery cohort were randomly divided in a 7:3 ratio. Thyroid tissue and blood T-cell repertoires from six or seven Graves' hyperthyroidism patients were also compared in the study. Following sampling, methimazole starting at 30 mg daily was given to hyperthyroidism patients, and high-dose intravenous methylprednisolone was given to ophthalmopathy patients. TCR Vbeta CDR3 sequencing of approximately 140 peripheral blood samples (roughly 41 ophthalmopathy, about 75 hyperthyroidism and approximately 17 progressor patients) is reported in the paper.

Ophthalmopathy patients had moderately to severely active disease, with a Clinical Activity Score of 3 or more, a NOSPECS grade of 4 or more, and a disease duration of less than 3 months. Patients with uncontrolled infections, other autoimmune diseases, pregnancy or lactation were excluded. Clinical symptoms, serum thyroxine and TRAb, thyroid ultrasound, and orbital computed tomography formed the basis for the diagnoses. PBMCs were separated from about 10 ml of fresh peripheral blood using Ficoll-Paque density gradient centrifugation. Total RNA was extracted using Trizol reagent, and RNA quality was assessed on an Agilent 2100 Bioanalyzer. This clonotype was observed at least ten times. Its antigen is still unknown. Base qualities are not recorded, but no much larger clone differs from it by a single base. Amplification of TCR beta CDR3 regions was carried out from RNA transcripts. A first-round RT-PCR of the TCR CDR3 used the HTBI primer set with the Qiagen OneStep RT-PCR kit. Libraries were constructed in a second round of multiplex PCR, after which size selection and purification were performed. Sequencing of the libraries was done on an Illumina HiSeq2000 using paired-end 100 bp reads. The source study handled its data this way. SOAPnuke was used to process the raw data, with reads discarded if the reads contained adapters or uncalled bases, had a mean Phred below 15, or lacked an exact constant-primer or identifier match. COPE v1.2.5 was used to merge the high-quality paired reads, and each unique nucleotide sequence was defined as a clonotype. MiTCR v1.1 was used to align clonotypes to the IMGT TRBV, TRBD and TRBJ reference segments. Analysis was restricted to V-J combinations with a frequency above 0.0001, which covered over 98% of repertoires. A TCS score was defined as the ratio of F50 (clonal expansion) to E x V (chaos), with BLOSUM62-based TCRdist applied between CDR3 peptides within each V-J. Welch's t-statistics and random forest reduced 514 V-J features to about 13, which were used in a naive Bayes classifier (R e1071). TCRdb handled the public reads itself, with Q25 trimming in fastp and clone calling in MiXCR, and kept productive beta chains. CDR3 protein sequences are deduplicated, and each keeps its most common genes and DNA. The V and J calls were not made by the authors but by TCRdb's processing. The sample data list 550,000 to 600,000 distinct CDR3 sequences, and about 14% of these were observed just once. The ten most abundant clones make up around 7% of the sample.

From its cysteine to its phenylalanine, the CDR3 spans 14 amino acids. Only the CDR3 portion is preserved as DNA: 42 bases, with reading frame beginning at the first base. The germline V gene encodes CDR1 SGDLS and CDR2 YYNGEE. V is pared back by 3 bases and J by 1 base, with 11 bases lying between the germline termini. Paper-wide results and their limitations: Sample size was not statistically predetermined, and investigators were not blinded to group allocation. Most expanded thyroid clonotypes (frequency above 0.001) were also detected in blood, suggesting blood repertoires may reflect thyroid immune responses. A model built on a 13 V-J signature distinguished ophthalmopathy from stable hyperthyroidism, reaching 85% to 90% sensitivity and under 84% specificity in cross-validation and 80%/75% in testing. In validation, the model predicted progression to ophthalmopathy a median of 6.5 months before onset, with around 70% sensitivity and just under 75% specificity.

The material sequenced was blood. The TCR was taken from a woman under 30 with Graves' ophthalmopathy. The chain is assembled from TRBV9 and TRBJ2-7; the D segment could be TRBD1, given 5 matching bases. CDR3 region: CASSADILSYEQYF. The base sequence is TGTGCCAGCAGCGCGGACATACTATCCTACGAGCAGTACTTC.